Here is one T cell receptor (beta chain) with its context. This record belongs to a study of blood T cell repertoires in COVID-19. Study-wide context: Sources were T cells, B-cell-depleted T cells, or PBMCs; the material itself was cDNA or gDNA.

Germline V gives CDR1 LGHDT, CDR2 YNNKEL (reference sequence). With 5 bases removed from V and 4 bases from J, the gap between germline ends came to 20 bases. The CDR3 is 16 residues long. Original methodology: Amplification of reference gene primers provided the estimated nucleated cell counts. Generated by immunoSEQ multiplex PCR, the TCRdb table keeps only in-frame clones and is missing some. For V, J and clone size, that table is used; D and trimming come from the DNA. Altogether roughly 47,000 clones are present, 70% to 90% being singletons, with the ten largest covering around 15%. The V call is TRBV3-1 (or the pseudogene TRBV3-2), the J call TRBJ1-1; D may be TRBD1 (5 bases). Sequences were obtained from peripheral blood. This receptor was taken from a man in his 70s with active COVID-19. For the CDR3, the DNA is TGTGCCAGCAGCAAGGGGAGGTCACTGTTTGGCACTGAAGCTTTCTTT. Translated: CASSKGRSLFGTEAFF.